Following are 10 T cell receptor beta chains from one sample sequenced in a study of shared clonotypes between healthy human individuals. Data came from immunoSEQ multiplex PCR; TCRdb stores just in-frame clones and leaves some out. The sample includes millions of clones, approximately 90% of them seen just once. The material sequenced was naive CD4+ T cells sorted from blood. The sample's subset: CD45RA+ positively selected. These receptors all come from a man between 18 and 29 years old in good health.

A single count supports this clone. The sample holds other DNA sequences that translate to the same CDR3. V and J are TRBV11-2 and TRBJ2-5; perhaps TRBD2 as D (5 bases). The CDR3 extends over 13 amino acids. Germline V lookup: CDR1 SGHAT, CDR2 FQNNGV. Between the trimmed V and J ends, which lost 5 bases and 2 bases, there was a span of 9 bases. For the CDR3, the DNA is TGTGCCAGCAGCCTTGGACTGCAAGAGACCCAGTACTTC. Translation: CASSLGLQETQYF.

This sequence joins TRBV29-1 and TRBJ2-5; D is unclear. The J call may be faulty, since TRBJ2-7 better matches the DNA end. Germline V lookup: CDR1 SQVTM, CDR2 ANQGSEA. The CDR3 contains 13 residues. CDR3 loop: CSVGGRLTYEQYF. DNA for the CDR3: TGCAGCGTTGGTGGCAGGCTGACCTACGAGCAGTACTTC.

The J gene is TRBJ1-2, the V gene TRBV2; tentatively, D is TRBD1 (5 bases). Trimming pared 6 bases from V and 6 bases from J, leaving 23 bases between. The CDR3 extends over 16 amino acids. In germline, CDR1 is SNHLY, CDR2 FYNNEI. CDR3: CASRGIFSGAWDGYTF. As DNA, the CDR3 is TGTGCCAGCAGGGGGATCTTTAGCGGGGCTTGGGATGGCTACACCTTC.

The chain is built from TRBV2 and TRBJ2-1; unclear D gene. CDR1 is SNHLY, CDR2 FYNNEI, per germline. The CDR3 totals 16 residues. Trimming left V 7 bases short and J 1 base short, with 17 bases between. In DNA form, the CDR3 reads TGTGCCAGCACCTGGGATAGGTCCCAATCCTACAATGAGCAGTTCTTC. It yields the protein CASTWDRSQSYNEQFF.

The gene calls are TRBV5-5 and TRBJ1-4; 7 positions agree with TRBD1. The germline gives CDR1 SGHKS, CDR2 YYEKEE (reference sequence). This CDR3 spans 15 amino acids. Unmatched junction bases numbered 2, after V lost 0 bases and J lost 3 bases. CDR3 sequence (DNA): TGTGCCAGCAGCTTGGGGGGACAGCCTAATGAAAAACTGTTTTTT. It encodes CASSLGGQPNEKLFF.

Turning to this clone: At one end the junction does not follow the germline gene, possibly because of a read error. Other nucleotide sequences in the sample specify the same CDR3. The chain is built from TRBV11-3 and TRBJ2-3; D possibly corresponds to TRBD2 (7 bases). The CDR3 sequence is 15 residues long. Germline CDR1 and CDR2: SGHNT and YENEEA. The DNA for the CDR3 is TGTGCCAGCAGTTTAGGGGGGGGCGGCACAGATACGCAGTATTTT. Encoded protein: CASSLGGGGTDTQYF. Filled out from reference TRBV11-3 and TRBJ2-3, the complete variable domain reads EAGVVQSPRYKIIEKKQPVAFWCNPISGHNTLYWYLQNLGQGPELLIRYENEEAVDDSQLPKDRFSAERLKGVDSTLKIQPAELGDSAVYLCASSLGGGGTDTQYFGPGTRLTVL.

Note on this clone: This sample also contains other DNA sequences that code for the same CDR3. V is TRBV7-9 and J is TRBJ1-3; possible D gene TRBD1, 5 bases. The germline gives CDR1 SEHNR, CDR2 FQNEAQ (reference sequence). V was clipped by 0 bases and J by 1 base, with 7 bases between them. The CDR3 consists of 15 residues. Written as DNA, the CDR3 is TGTGCCAGCAGCTTAGCCGGGGGTTCTGGAAACACCATATATTTT. This encodes CASSLAGGSGNTIYF.

V and J are TRBV7-2 and TRBJ2-3; TRBD2 matches at 7 bases. This CDR3 spans 17 amino acids. V shed 1 base and J 3 bases; nucleotides not matched to a gene: 10. Germline CDR1 is SGHTA and CDR2 is FQGNSA. CDR3 nucleotide sequence: TGTGCCAGCAGCTTAGGATGGGGGAGGGCCGGGACAGATACGCAGTATTTT. Residues: CASSLGWGRAGTDTQYF.

The chain is built from TRBV7-2 and TRBJ2-5; 11 positions agree with TRBD2. This CDR3 contains 15 residues. With 5 bases clipped from V and 7 bases from J, the junction kept 9 bases outside the gene matches. CDR1 and CDR2 (germline): SGHTA, FQGNSA. Here the CDR3 DNA reads TGTGCCAGCAGCATCGGACTAGCGGGTCAGGGGACCCAGTACTTC. Residues: CASSIGLAGQGTQYF.

This clone appeared once. This sequence joins TRBV11-2 and TRBJ2-5, with D possibly matching TRBD2 (5 bases). This CDR3 spans 16 amino acids. The V end lost 8 bases, the J end lost 5 bases, and 24 bases lay between the germline ends. Looked up from germline, CDR1 is SGHAT and CDR2 is FQNNGV. CDR3 protein: CASAPSNPGSKETQYF. Written as DNA, the CDR3 is TGTGCCAGCGCGCCGTCGAATCCGGGGTCCAAGGAGACCCAGTACTTC.